The T cell receptor beta chain described here comes from a study of identical twins. The germline gives CDR1 LNHDA, CDR2 SQIVND (reference sequence). With 8 bases removed from V and 4 bases from J, the gap between germline ends came to 14 bases. There are 14 residues in the CDR3. TCRdb independently ran MiXCR on the 5' RACE reads; one entry per CDR3 protein. Of around 370,000 distinct CDR3 sequences listed, about 10% are singletons. This clonotype has at least ten counts. Sequencing input: naive T cells sorted from blood. V is TRBV19 and J is TRBJ2-2; possible D gene TRBD2, 6 bases. The receptor was derived from a woman in her 50s in good health. CDR3 DNA sequence: TGTGCCAGTGGCGGGGAGGTTGGCACCGGGGAGCTGTTTTTT. As protein: CASGGEVGTGELFF.